This T cell receptor (beta chain) was identified during a study of breast tumors, draining lymph nodes, adjacent tissues. The lymph nodes were axillary draining lymph nodes from breast cancer patients. This clonotype was found many times. Germline trimming cut 2 bases from V and 6 bases from J; bases unmatched to any gene: 12. The CDR3 length is 17 residues. Germline V gives CDR1 SGHRS, CDR2 YFSETQ. TCRdb reprocessed the multiplex PCR reads with MiXCR, giving one entry per CDR3 protein. This table holds nearly 200,000 distinct CDR3 sequences, roughly 31% found once. This receptor was obtained from a female donor with breast cancer. Some clones in this sample may be carry-over from other donors' samples. This chain uses TRBV5-1 with TRBJ2-1; TRBD2 agrees at 9 bases. The specimen was axillary lymph node tissue. For the CDR3, the DNA is TGCGCCAGCAGCTTCAGTAGCGGGAGTCGCGCGGGCAATGAGCAGTTCTTC. It encodes CASSFSSGSRAGNEQFF.